This T cell receptor (beta chain) was profiled in a study of beta chain features in type 1 diabetes. Study findings and constraints: Type 1 diabetes patients had moderately but significantly shorter TCRB CDR3s in all four CD4+ subsets. Insertion counts at VDJ junctions were lower in type 1 diabetes patients, who also showed more deletions there.

This CDR3 is built from 17 residues. V trimming: 5 bases; J trimming: 5 bases; junction bases outside the gene matches: 12. Per the germline V gene, CDR1 is LNHDA and CDR2 is SQIVND (reference sequence). Of the isolated RNA, all was reverse transcribed, and so the sequenced material was expressed TCRB transcripts. Sequencing was performed with immunoSEQ multiplex PCR; in TCRdb, only in-frame clones are kept and a portion is missing. Of approximately 360,000 clones listed, over 9.5% are singletons. Note on this clone: The antigen is unknown.

V is TRBV19 and J is TRBJ2-7, with TRBD2 matching over 13 bases. The sequenced sample consisted of naive CD4+ T cells from blood. The TCR comes from a woman between 18 and 29 years old with type 1 diabetes. The CDR3, as DNA: TGTGCCAGTAGTTCACCGACTAGCGGGAGGCCATGGGACGAGCAGTACTTC. This gives the protein CASSSPTSGRPWDEQYF.